One and the same sample provided the 7 T cell receptor beta chains below, sequenced in a study of blood T cell repertoires in COVID-19. Produced via immunoSEQ multiplex PCR; TCRdb's table is partial and in-frame only. Here the sample spans 250,000 or so clones, 80% to 95% being singletons. Sequencing input: peripheral blood. These TCRs come from a man in his thirties or forties with COVID-19, enrolled during active disease.

The rearrangement uses TRBV6-1 and TRBJ1-1; a possible D gene is TRBD1 (6 bases). This CDR3 has 15 residues. V was trimmed by 0 bases and J by 1 base, leaving 9 bases between them. Germline V CDR1 and CDR2: MNHNS, SASEGT. The CDR3 here is CASSEAQGTNTEAFF. CDR3 coding DNA: TGTGCCAGCAGTGAAGCGCAGGGGACGAACACTGAAGCTTTCTTT.

This clone appeared once. The chain employs TRBV19 and TRBJ1-6; 8 positions match TRBD1. This CDR3 spans 12 amino acids. The V and J ends lost 11 bases and 9 bases, in that order; junction bases with no gene match: 6. CDR1 LNHDA and CDR2 SQIVND come from the germline V gene (reference sequence). CDR3 residues: CAAGTGRSPLHF. The CDR3 DNA reads as TGTGCCGCCGGGACAGGTCGTTCACCCCTCCACTTT.

The chain recombines TRBV6-1 with TRBJ1-3, with D tentatively TRBD1 (5 bases). V dropped 3 bases and J dropped 7 bases, with 7 bases sitting between them. Germline V gene lookup returns CDR1 MNHNS and CDR2 SASEGT. The CDR3 has 12 amino acids. The CDR3 sequence: CASSESGNTIYF. CDR3 DNA sequence: TGTGCCAGCAGTGAGTCAGGGAACACCATATATTTT.

This clone has only a few counts. The chain recombines TRBV3-1 (or the pseudogene TRBV3-2) with TRBJ2-7; 9 bases are shared with TRBD2. Trimming removed 2 bases from V and 0 bases from J; junction bases left unmatched: 2. The CDR3 is made up of 15 amino acids. CDR1 and CDR2 (germline): LGHDT, YNNKEL (reference sequence). For the CDR3, the DNA is TGTGCCAGCAGCCAAAGTAGCGGGGGCTCCTACGAGCAGTACTTC. Protein product: CASSQSSGGSYEQYF.

The gene calls are TRBV6-5 and TRBJ2-7; D remains ambiguous. The V gene's germline CDR1 is MNHEY and CDR2 SVGAGI. Deletions cut 5 bases from V and 10 bases from J, with 9 bases between. CDR3 length equals 10 residues. CDR3 residues: CASSNQLQYF. The CDR3 bases are TGTGCCAGCAGTAATCAGTTACAGTACTTC.

This chain connects TRBV5-1 to TRBJ2-2; perhaps TRBD1 as D (6 bases). Germline V gene lookup returns CDR1 SGHRS and CDR2 YFSETQ. V lost 10 bases and J 3 bases, leaving 13 bases between the germline ends. The CDR3 runs to 13 residues. Here the CDR3 reads CAGRQEDTGELFF. The CDR3 DNA is TGCGCCGGGAGACAGGAGGACACCGGGGAGCTGTTTTTT.

The rearrangement links TRBV3-1 (or the pseudogene TRBV3-2) to TRBJ1-1; 7 positions agree with TRBD1. V lost 0 bases to trimming and J lost 11 bases; unmatched junction nucleotides: 3. CDR3 length: 12 residues. Germline CDR1 reads LGHDT; CDR2 reads YNNKEL (reference sequence). The CDR3 DNA is TGTGCCAGCAGCCAAGAGAGGGGGCGGGCTTTCTTT. Its translation: CASSQERGRAFF.